This T cell receptor (beta chain) came from a study of shared clonotypes between healthy human individuals (dated by TCRdb to the early 2020s). Study-level background: The cohort comprised a couple of women and three men aged 18 to 49 years. For each donor, three plates each were used for CD4 naive and CD4 memory, two plates were used for CD8 naive, and one plate was used for CD8 memory. The study deeply sequenced blood TCR repertoires of several healthy adults to estimate repertoire size and the extent of clonotype sharing between individuals. To increase sequencing depth and limit assay-specific biases, different laboratories used diverse techniques to prepare libraries and sequence TCR repertoires. Leukapheresis yielded between about 0.8 and 9.5 billion PBMCs per donor. General findings and caveats noted by the study authors: Clonotypes shared by all four sorted-subset donors showed higher generation probabilities than non-shared clonotypes. Rarefaction of sorted-subset datasets indicated incomplete sequencing despite the large sequencing depth. Sampling was limited to blood, and TCR repertoires in tissue likely differ from TCR repertoires in blood. Because the study included a small number of donors, the genetic and exposure-history diversity represented was limited. Pairwise subsampling led to the expectation that sequencing depth would affect the degree of clonotype sharing among donors. Sharing across a few donors was observed for around 5% of naive CD4, 3.5% of naive CD8, about 2.3% of memory CD4, and about 0.4% of memory CD8 clonotypes. Naive subsets generally had larger estimated clonotype richness than memory subsets did.

From the germline V gene, CDR1 is SNHLY and CDR2 is FYNNEI. Spanning cysteine to phenylalanine, the CDR3 consists of 17 amino acids. The entry retains the CDR3 DNA only, 51 bases that are in frame from base 1. Clipping removes 6 bases from V and 2 bases from J, with 14 as the unmatched junction base count. TCR CDR3 regions were amplified from genomic DNA by multiplex PCR using the deep immunoSEQ assay. Genomic DNA extracted from each cell subset was distributed evenly over all wells of several immunoSEQ 96-well plates, and each plate served as one replicate. For sorted subsets, approximately 200 ng of genomic DNA, equivalent to tens of thousands of T cell genomes, went into each replicate PCR. Purified libraries were quantified with a Qubit 3.0 fluorometer, sized on a Bioanalyzer 2100, and re-quantified with the KAPA Library Quantification kit. Every immunoSEQ 96-well plate was sequenced on a dedicated single-read 150-cycle Illumina NextSeq 550 flow cell. The published analysis was carried out like this. Because the immunoSEQ output held only junctional sequences and lacked quality scores, the filtering could not match the filtering applied to full-length reads. Sequences were annotated with PyIR, a Python wrapper for IgBLAST v1.9, using IMGT germline references to assign V/J genes and CDR3. Reads with weak V/J assignments (E-value above 1e-6), missing CDR3, stop codons, out-of-frame junctions, or ambiguous translated residues were removed. V3J clonotypes were defined by identical inferred V gene, J gene, and CDR3 amino acid sequence. Percentage overlap between repertoires was calculated by dividing the number of shared unique clonotypes by the size of the smaller repertoire. Repertoire richness was assessed with RTK rarefaction, the Chao1 estimator, and Recon v2.1 estimates of unobserved clonotypes. Generation probabilities were computed with OLGA for all TCRbeta clonotypes obtained by the gDNA method from a handful of donors. The clones in this table, taken by TCRdb from immuneACCESS, are in-frame only. Not every clone is retained; where verified, under half of the shortfall comes from an unresolved V gene, and the cause of the rest is unknown. V and J calls and clone size come straight from that table; D and trimming were deduced from the DNA. In all, the sample holds 1.6 million or so clones, and roughly 97% of those were seen once. Approximately 1.1% of the sample is in the top ten clones.

Healthy HIV-negative adults with no recently reported acute infections or vaccinations were included as donors. Every donor was a Caucasian adult living in Nashville, Tennessee, USA. Magnetic negative selection was used to enrich CD4+ T cells, after which naive cells were positively selected on CD45RA and the negative fraction became the memory subset. After blood collection by leukapheresis, PBMCs were isolated using Ficoll-Histopaque density gradient centrifugation and then cryopreserved in the vapor phase of liquid nitrogen. Analytical flow cytometry was used to check the purity and quantity of each magnetically sorted T cell population. Each sorted fraction had its genomic DNA isolated and then quantified by UV absorbance on a Nanodrop 2000c. To note about this clone: The antigen it recognizes is unknown. No quality values exist for individual bases; no much larger clone is one base distant.

Recombination linked TRBV2 to TRBJ2-3; 7 of the junction bases match TRBD1. The specimen sequenced was naive CD4+ T cells sorted from blood. Interpreted using the paper, the cell subset or site label stands for: CD45RA+ positively selected. The source is a man aged 25 to 40 in good health. The base sequence is TGTGCCAGCAGCGGTTGGTTTCAAGGGACAGACACAGATACGCAGTATTTT. Its translation is CASSGWFQGTDTDTQYF.